This passage covers 7 T cell receptor beta chains from one sample sequenced in a study of T cell responses to AZD1222 COVID-19 vaccine. Assay used: immunoSEQ multiplex PCR; TCRdb lists only in-frame clones, some missing. The data hold some 150,000 clones, with approximately 90% observed a single time. Sequencing used peripheral blood, obtained on day 0 of AZD1222 vaccination. The source of these receptors is an adult in good health.

V usage is TRBV19 and J usage is TRBJ2-5; no clear D gene. From germline, CDR1 is LNHDA and CDR2 SQIVND (reference sequence). There are 13 residues in the CDR3. Trimming stripped 3 bases from V and 4 bases from J, with 9 bases between. The CDR3 DNA sequence: TGTGCCAGTAGTATCCGAGCAGTAGAGACCCAGTACTTC. Protein sequence: CASSIRAVETQYF.

The chain joins TRBV9 to TRBJ2-7; D is unresolved. The CDR3 spans 15 residues. Germline V gene sequence: CDR1 SGDLS, CDR2 YYNGEE. Trimming cost V 0 bases and J 3 bases, with 13 bases left between them. In nucleotides, the CDR3 is TGTGCCAGCAGCGTAGACCAGGCCCAGCACTACGAGCAGTACTTC. Protein product: CASSVDQAQHYEQYF.

The chain employs TRBV15 and TRBJ1-1; D might be TRBD1 (5 bases). The CDR3 extends over 14 amino acids. Germline CDR1 is LNHNV and CDR2 is YYDKDF (reference sequence). The ends were cut back, 5 bases at V and 3 bases at J, with 13 bases in the middle. The CDR3 loop reads CATSSLGGYTEAFF. The CDR3 region has the DNA TGTGCCACCAGCTCGTTGGGGGGATACACTGAAGCTTTCTTT.

The rearrangement joins TRBV5-1 to TRBJ1-3, with D maybe TRBD1 (5 bases). Per germline, CDR1 SGHRS and CDR2 YFSETQ. V shed 0 bases and J shed 2 bases, with 9 bases lying between them. The length of the CDR3 is 15 residues. The CDR3 region has the DNA TGCGCCAGCAGCTTGGATGCGGGGGCTGGAAACACCATATATTTT. Amino acids: CASSLDAGAGNTIYF.

This rearrangement joins TRBV5-4 to TRBJ2-2; 7 positions agree with TRBD1. Germline CDR1 reads SGHNT; CDR2 reads YYREEE (reference sequence). The CDR3 sequence is 16 residues long. Losses at the gene ends were 0 bases for V and 2 bases for J; bases not matched to a gene: 4. CDR3 amino acids: CASSLVAGGNTGELFF. CDR3 DNA sequence: TGTGCCAGCAGCTTGGTGGCAGGGGGTAACACCGGGGAGCTGTTTTTT.

The gene calls are TRBV27 and TRBJ1-1; the match to TRBD1 covers 7 bases. J gave up 7 bases and V 4 bases, and 6 bases lay outside the gene matches. The germline CDR1 and CDR2 sequences are MNHEY and SMNVEV (reference sequence). This CDR3 contains 13 residues. This CDR3 reads CASSSIGDSEAFF. The CDR3 coding sequence is TGTGCCAGCAGTTCGATCGGGGACAGTGAAGCTTTCTTT.

V usage is TRBV5-1 and J usage is TRBJ1-2, with D perhaps matching TRBD1 (6 bases). The CDR3 has 17 amino acids. Trimming shortened V by 0 bases and J by 0 bases, and 15 bases separated the two germline ends. Germline CDR1 reads SGHRS; CDR2 reads YFSETQ. The CDR3 nucleotides are TGCGCCAGCAGCTTGGATGGGGGGCTAACTTCTAACTATGGCTACACCTTC. It encodes CASSLDGGLTSNYGYTF.